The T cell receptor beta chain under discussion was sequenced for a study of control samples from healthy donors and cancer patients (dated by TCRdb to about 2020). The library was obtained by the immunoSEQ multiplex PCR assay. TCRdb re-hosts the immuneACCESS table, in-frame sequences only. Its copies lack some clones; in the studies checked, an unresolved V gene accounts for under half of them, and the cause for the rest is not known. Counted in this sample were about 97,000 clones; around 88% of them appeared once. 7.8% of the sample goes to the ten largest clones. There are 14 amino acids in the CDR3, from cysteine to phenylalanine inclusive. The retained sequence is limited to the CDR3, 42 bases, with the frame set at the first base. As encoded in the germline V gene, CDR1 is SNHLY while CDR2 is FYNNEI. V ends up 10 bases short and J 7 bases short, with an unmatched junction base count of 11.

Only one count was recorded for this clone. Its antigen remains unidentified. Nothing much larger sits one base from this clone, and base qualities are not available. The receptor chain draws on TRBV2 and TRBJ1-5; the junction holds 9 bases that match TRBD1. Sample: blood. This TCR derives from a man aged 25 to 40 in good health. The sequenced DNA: TGTGCCACCGAGGACAGGGGAAATTGGCAGCCCCAGCATTTT. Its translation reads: CATEDRGNWQPQHF.